This T cell receptor beta chain was observed in a study of OX40 agonist ivuxolimab in advanced cancers. Clones were read by immunoSEQ multiplex PCR, and TCRdb kept only the in-frame ones, dropping some. The sample lists around 58,000 clones; roughly 84% were seen once. CDR1 SGHRS and CDR2 YFSETQ come from the germline V gene. This CDR3 contains 13 residues. The V end was cut by 0 bases, the J end by 6 bases, with 10 bases between. The TCR sequence derives from an adult with an advanced solid tumor such as melanoma, head and neck, liver or kidney cancer. The source material was CD4+ or CD8+ T cells sorted from blood, sampled in a trial of the OX40 agonist ivuxolimab. The V gene is TRBV5-1, the J gene TRBJ2-7; D uncertain. CDR3 sequence reads: CASSLDSVFEQYF. Written as DNA, the CDR3 is TGCGCCAGCAGCTTGGATTCGGTGTTCGAGCAGTACTTC.